This section outlines one T cell receptor (beta chain) sequence together with its context. The V end lost 2 bases, the J end lost 8 bases, and 21 bases lay between the germline ends. This CDR3 has 17 residues. Germline CDR1 MNHEY, CDR2 SVGEGT. This sample was included in a study of blood T cell repertoires in COVID-19. Repertoires were generated with immunoSEQ multiplex PCR, while TCRdb's copy carries only in-frame clones and drops some. Seen here are some 350,000 clones, around 83% observed once, and the top ten hold 2.5% to 3.5%. The chain joins TRBV6-2 or TRBV6-3 to TRBJ1-4, with D possibly being TRBD1 (5 bases). The TCR comes from a man aged 30 to 39 with active or convalescent COVID-19. The sequenced sample was peripheral blood. CDR3 protein: CASSYPKDLAPGEKLFF. The CDR3 bases are TGTGCCAGCAGTTACCCGAAGGACCTCGCACCAGGGGAAAAACTGTTTTTT.